What follows describes a single T cell receptor (beta chain). This entry belongs to a study of T cell changes during pregnancy in multiple sclerosis. Germline V gene sequence: CDR1 MDHEN, CDR2 SYDVKM. The germline V and J ends were trimmed by 8 bases and 3 bases, with 11 bases remaining between them. The CDR3 runs to 12 residues. TCRdb's copy holds only in-frame clones and misses some; the assay was immunoSEQ multiplex PCR. The data show 85,000 to 110,000 clones, 92% seen once. The chain joins TRBV28 to TRBJ2-7; a possible D gene is TRBD2 (5 bases). This clonotype was sampled from a female donor with multiple sclerosis, enrolled in a pregnancy study. Source: peripheral blood, taken after pregnancy. CDR3 amino acids: CASWAGYYEQYF. The CDR3 DNA reads as TGTGCCAGCTGGGCGGGTTACTACGAGCAGTACTTC.